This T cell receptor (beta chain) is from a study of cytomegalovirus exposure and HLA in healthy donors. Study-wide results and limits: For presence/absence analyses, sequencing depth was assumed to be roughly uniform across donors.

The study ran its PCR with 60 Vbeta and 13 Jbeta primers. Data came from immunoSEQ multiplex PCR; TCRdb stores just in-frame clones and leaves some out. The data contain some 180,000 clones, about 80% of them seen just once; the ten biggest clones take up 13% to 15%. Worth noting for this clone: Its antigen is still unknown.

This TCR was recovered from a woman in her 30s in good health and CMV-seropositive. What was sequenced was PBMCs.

DNA for the CDR3: TGTGCCTGGAGTAGCGGGGGCTACAATGAGCAGTTCTTC. Translating it yields CAWSSGGYNEQFF. The J gene is TRBJ2-1, the V gene TRBV30; 8 bases are a match to TRBD2. The germline CDR1 and CDR2 sequences are GTSNPN and SVGIG (reference sequence). V lost 2 bases and J lost 3; bases outside the gene matches: 0. The CDR3 totals 13 residues.